The 4 T cell receptor beta chains listed next were all sequenced from one sample in a study of glioma-infiltrating T cells (dated by TCRdb to the mid-2010s). The listed sequencing device is Illumina MiSeq. TCR alpha and beta CDR3 regions were amplified with the iRepertoire nested amplicon-rescue multiplex PCR (arm-PCR) platform from RNA. In TCRdb, the public reads were trimmed at Q25 with fastp and aligned with MiXCR, with productive beta chains retained. Each record represents a unique CDR3 protein, reported with the most common genes and DNA among its rows. The sample table contains about 200,000 distinct CDR3 sequences; only one count was recorded for around 30% of them. Together, the top ten hold 20% of the sample. The source material was glioma tissue, nonneoplastic brain tissue, or PBMCs (not recorded which). The receptors were sampled from a human donor with low-grade glioma or glioblastoma, undergoing nonglioma brain surgery, or in good health (not recorded which).

This clonotype was counted ten times or more. The rearrangement joins TRBV2 to TRBJ1-1; 8 bases align to TRBD1. The V gene end was trimmed by 4 bases and the J gene end by 7 bases; junction bases not matched to a gene: 5. The CDR3 loop spans 13 amino acids. Germline V gene sequence: CDR1 SNHLY, CDR2 FYNNEI. The CDR3 DNA reads as TGTGCCAGCAGTGGCAGGGGGCTGAATGAAGCTTTCTTT. Translation: CASSGRGLNEAFF.

The sample holds many counts of this clonotype. The chain couples TRBV25-1 to TRBJ2-2; maybe TRBD2 (7 bases). The germline V gene encodes CDR1 MGHDK and CDR2 SYGVNS. V lost 0 bases and J lost 6, with 14 bases in between. This CDR3 is 16 amino acids long. In DNA form, the CDR3 reads TGTGCCAGCAGTGAATACGGGGGGCGCGGGTCCGGGGAGCTGTTTTTT. Translating it yields CASSEYGGRGSGELFF.

This clonotype was recorded many times. The CDR3 protein is CASSLGRQGGETQYF. Written as DNA, the CDR3 is TGTGCCAGCAGCTTAGGGCGGCAGGGCGGAGAGACCCAGTACTTC. The chain couples TRBV7-9 to TRBJ2-5, with D tentatively TRBD1 (5 bases). Germline assignment: CDR1 SEHNR and CDR2 FQNEAQ (reference sequence). This CDR3 is built from 15 residues. V lost 1 base, J lost 4 bases, and 13 bases lay in between.

CDR3 sequence reads: CASSQLAVGGQGTQYF. CDR3 nucleotides: TGTGCCAGCAGCCAACTAGCGGTAGGCGGGCAGGGTACGCAGTATTTT. The chain employs TRBV7-2 and TRBJ2-3, with TRBD2 matching over 8 bases. The CDR3 spans 16 residues. Germline values: CDR1 SGHTA, CDR2 FQGNSA. V lost 5 bases to trimming and J lost 8 bases; unmatched junction nucleotides: 15.